A single sample gave rise to the 21 T cell receptor beta chains below, sequenced in a study of blood T cells in healthy people across ages. Through a sample-barcoded 5' primer and a J-beta primer mix, a second PCR was run for roughly 6 to 12 cycles. TCRdb fed the 5' RACE reads into MiXCR, producing one record per CDR3 protein. The repertoire holds 500,000 to 700,000 distinct CDR3 sequences, with about 30% as singletons. The sequencing input was blood. The receptor set was obtained from a woman older than 75 in good health.

As DNA, the CDR3 is TGTGCCAGCAGCTTAGCAGGGACTAGCGGTTTGAGCTCCTACAATGAGCAGTTCTTC. This sequence encodes CASSLAGTSGLSSYNEQFF. V usage is TRBV7-2 and J usage is TRBJ2-1; 11 nucleotides match TRBD2. Per germline, CDR1 SGHTA and CDR2 FQGNSA. CDR3 length: 19 residues. Losses at the gene ends were 0 bases for V and 0 bases for J; bases not matched to a gene: 7.

This clonotype was recorded once. V usage is TRBV7-2 and J usage is TRBJ2-1; D not resolved. The CDR3 spans 12 residues. Germline V gene data show CDR1 as SGHTA and CDR2 as FQGNSA. V lost 6 bases and J lost 7, with 10 bases in between. CDR3 in DNA: TGTGCCAGCAGTTTCCCCCCTAATGAGCAGTTCTTC. The encoded protein is CASSFPPNEQFF.

There are many counts of this clonotype. V is TRBV6-5 and J is TRBJ2-3; a weak D match, TRBD2 (6 bases). Per germline, CDR1 MNHEY and CDR2 SVGAGI. Trimming pared 8 bases from V and 6 bases from J, leaving 12 bases between. CDR3 size: 12 residues. Here the CDR3 reads CASWRGTDTQYF. The CDR3 DNA reads TGTGCCAGCTGGCGGGGAACCGATACGCAGTATTTT.

Comment on this clonotype: The junction does not match germline at one end; this may be a read error. The genes are TRBV5-1 and TRBJ2-2; 11 nucleotides agree with TRBD1. The CDR3 has 17 amino acids. Germline V CDR1 and CDR2: SGHRS, YFSETQ. The CDR3 nucleotides are TGCGCCAGCAGCTTGGCCACCGGGACAGGGGGGACCGGGGAACTGTTTTTT. It encodes CASSLATGTGGTGELFF. Using reference TRBV5-1 and TRBJ2-2 for the parts outside the CDR3, the full variable domain is KAGVTQTPRYLIKTRGQQVTLSCSPISGHRSVSWYQQTPGQGLQFLFEYFSETQRNKGNFPGRFSGRQFSNSRSEMNVSTLELGDSALYLCASSLATGTGGTGELFFGEGSRLTVL.

This chain joins TRBV3-1 and TRBJ2-1; D remains unclear. The CDR3 consists of 12 residues. Trimming shortened V by 3 bases and J by 3 bases, and 3 bases separated the two germline ends. From germline, CDR1 is LGHDT and CDR2 YNNKEL (reference sequence). DNA for the CDR3: TGTGCCAGCAGCCAGAACTACAATGAGCAGTTCTTC. The encoded protein is CASSQNYNEQFF.

This clonotype appeared many times. V is TRBV5-1 and J is TRBJ1-2; 7 positions agree with TRBD1. This CDR3 is 14 amino acids long. The ends lost 5 bases at V and 0 bases at J; junction bases unmatched: 4. Germline V gene lookup returns CDR1 SGHRS and CDR2 YFSETQ. CDR3 loop: CASRGQAANYGYTF. CDR3 in DNA: TGCGCCAGCAGAGGACAGGCCGCTAACTATGGCTACACCTTC.

This clonotype was counted many times. The CDR3 bases are TGCAGTGCTAGAGACCCTAGCGGGGGGGGGAGGGAGACCCAGTACTTC. The encoded protein is CSARDPSGGGRETQYF. The rearrangement uses TRBV20-1 and TRBJ2-5; 12 positions match TRBD2. The trim removed 0 bases at V and 5 bases at J, leaving 7 bases unmatched. CDR1 and CDR2 (germline): DFQATT, SNEGSKA (reference sequence). This CDR3 region has 16 residues.

This clonotype showed up just a few times. The chain carries TRBV7-2 and TRBJ1-4; D perhaps matches TRBD1 (5 bases). This CDR3 spans 15 amino acids. Germline CDR1 and CDR2: SGHTA and FQGNSA. V was trimmed by 4 bases and J by 3 bases, leaving 12 bases between them. Written as DNA, the CDR3 is TGTGCCAGCAGCTCAATCAGGGCGCCTAATGAAAAACTGTTTTTT. It specifies CASSSIRAPNEKLFF. The full variable domain, rest sourced from reference TRBV7-2 and TRBJ1-4, is GAGVSQSPSNKVTEKGKDVELRCDPISGHTALYWYRQSLGQGLEFLIYFQGNSAPDKSGLPSDRFSAERTGGSVSTLTIQRTQQEDSAVYLCASSSIRAPNEKLFFGSGTQLSVL.

This clonotype has at least ten counts. The chain recombines TRBV15 with TRBJ2-1, with 7 bases fitting TRBD1. This CDR3 contains 11 residues. V trimming: 3 bases; J trimming: 13 bases; junction bases outside the gene matches: 3. Germline values: CDR1 LNHNV, CDR2 YYDKDF (reference sequence). The CDR3 reads CATSSRDSQFF. Here the CDR3 DNA reads TGTGCCACCAGCAGCCGGGACAGTCAGTTCTTC.

On this clonotype itself: This may come from a read error, since a much larger clone is one base off. The V call is TRBV5-1, the J call TRBJ2-7; 9 nucleotides align to TRBD2. V trimming: 5 bases; J trimming: 4 bases; junction bases outside the gene matches: 10. The CDR3 is 15 residues long. Germline assignment: CDR1 SGHRS and CDR2 YFSETQ. CDR3 bases: TGCGCCAGCAGGGGACGAGCGGGGGGAGTTTACGAGCAGTACTTC. Its protein is CASRGRAGGVYEQYF. The variable domain in full, completed from reference TRBV5-1 and TRBJ2-7, reads KAGVTQTPRYLIKTRGQQVTLSCSPISGHRSVSWYQQTPGQGLQFLFEYFSETQRNKGNFPGRFSGRQFSNSRSEMNVSTLELGDSALYLCASRGRAGGVYEQYFGPGTRLTVT.

This clonotype was seen more than once but under ten times. The chain is built from TRBV11-2 and TRBJ1-3, with TRBD1 matching over 8 bases. Germline CDR1 SGHAT, CDR2 FQNNGV. This CDR3 is 15 amino acids long. The V and J ends lost 1 base and 8 bases, in that order; junction bases with no gene match: 7. The CDR3 reads CASSLGDRPRDTIYF. The CDR3 DNA follows: TGTGCCAGCAGCTTAGGGGACAGGCCAAGGGACACCATATATTTT.

This clonotype occurred many times. The chain employs TRBV12-3 or TRBV12-4 and TRBJ1-3; D is perhaps TRBD1 (5 bases). V lost 4 bases and J lost 3, with 16 bases in between. The CDR3 has 16 amino acids. In DNA form, the CDR3 reads TGTGCCAGCAGTTCTGGGGACGCACTTATTGGAAACACCATATATTTT. Translated, it gives CASSSGDALIGNTIYF.

As regards this clonotype: A read error may be the cause here, since a much bigger clone is one base away. This chain links TRBV20-1 with TRBJ1-5; D gene ambiguous. CDR3 length: 16 amino acids. Trimming took 5 bases from V and 5 from J, leaving 22 bases between them. From germline, CDR1 is DFQATT and CDR2 SNEGSKA (reference sequence). The CDR3 here is CSAGISIVAGDQPQHF. CDR3 nucleotide sequence: TGCAGTGCTGGAATCTCTATCGTCGCGGGCGATCAGCCCCAGCATTTT.

The V call is TRBV7-3, the J call TRBJ2-1; the match to TRBD2 covers 10 bases. This CDR3 spans 17 amino acids. Per germline, CDR1 SGHTA and CDR2 FQGTGA. With V trimmed by 0 bases and J by 1 base, 3 bases remained unmatched. CDR3 region: CASSLTTTSGSYNEQFF. The CDR3 region has the DNA TGTGCCAGCAGCTTAACGACGACTAGCGGGTCCTACAATGAGCAGTTCTTC.

At least ten counts were recorded for this clonotype. J is TRBJ2-3 and V is TRBV20-1, with D uncertain. Trimming left V 6 bases short and J 0 bases short, with 13 bases between. The CDR3 contains 14 residues. Germline CDR1 and CDR2: DFQATT and SNEGSKA (reference sequence). In DNA form, the CDR3 reads TGCAGTGCGAAGCGACACTCTAGCACAGATACGCAGTATTTT. Translating gives CSAKRHSSTDTQYF.

This clonotype occurred many times. The gene calls are TRBV7-6 and TRBJ2-3; 9 bases are shared with TRBD1. Germline V gene lookup returns CDR1 SGHVS and CDR2 FNYEAQ. This CDR3 is built from 16 residues. The junction had 6 bases not matched to a gene; V was cut back by 1 base and J by 4 bases. CDR3: CASSLGQGGRADTQYF. As DNA, the CDR3 is TGTGCCAGCAGCTTAGGACAGGGGGGACGCGCAGATACGCAGTATTTT.

This clonotype appeared a few times. This may be a read error: a much more frequent sequence differs by one nucleotide. The chain employs TRBV20-1 and TRBJ2-5; D not certain. The V end lost 0 bases, the J end lost 11 bases, and 10 bases lay between the germline ends. The CDR3 has 11 residues. Germline V gives CDR1 DFQATT, CDR2 SNEGSKA (reference sequence). The CDR3 DNA sequence: TGCAGTGCTAGAGACTACAATGAGCAGTACTTC. Its translation: CSARDYNEQYF.

As to this clonotype: This sequence may be a read error, since a much larger clone differs from it by one base. The V call is TRBV5-1, the J call TRBJ2-5; TRBD2 aligns across 8 bases. The CDR3 totals 16 residues. Trimming cost V 7 bases and J 2 bases; bases outside gene matches: 13. Germline-derived CDR1 and CDR2 are SGHRS and YFSETQ. In DNA, the CDR3 is TGCGCCAGCGCCCTGGACGGGGGGGCAAGACAAGAGACCCAGTACTTC. Amino acids: CASALDGGARQETQYF.

CDR3 coding DNA: TGTGCCAGCAGCTTAGGACGACAGATGAACTATGGCTACACCTTC. It is translated as CASSLGRQMNYGYTF. V is TRBV7-8 and J is TRBJ1-2; tentatively, D is TRBD1 (5 bases). Germline values: CDR1 SGHVS, CDR2 FQNEAQ. The CDR3 sequence is 15 residues long. V lost 1 base to trimming and J lost 2 bases, with 11 bases between them. The entire variable domain, with the rest obtained from reference TRBV7-8 and TRBJ1-2, is as follows: GAGVSQSPRYKVAKRGQDVALRCDPISGHVSLFWYQQALGQGPEFLTYFQNEAQLDKSGLPSDRFFAERPEGSVSTLKIQRTQQEDSAVYLCASSLGRQMNYGYTFGSGTRLTVV.

This clonotype has just one count. V is TRBV5-5 and J is TRBJ1-1; D unclear. The CDR3 has 14 amino acids. CDR1 and CDR2 (germline): SGHKS, YYEKEE (reference sequence). Trimming shortened V by 3 bases and J by 3 bases, and 12 bases separated the two germline ends. The CDR3 DNA reads TGTGCCAGCAGCTGGAAAGGGCGGGACACTGAAGCTTTCTTT. Amino acid sequence: CASSWKGRDTEAFF.

The table lists this clonotype with many counts. The chain joins TRBV4-1 to TRBJ1-2; no clear D gene. The ends were cut back, 4 bases at V and 4 bases at J, with 13 bases in the middle. Germline V lookup: CDR1 MGHRA, CDR2 YSYEKL. CDR3 size: 14 residues. CDR3 nucleotides: TGCGCCAGCAGCCCAGAATGGGAAAGCTATGGCTACACCTTC. It codes for CASSPEWESYGYTF.